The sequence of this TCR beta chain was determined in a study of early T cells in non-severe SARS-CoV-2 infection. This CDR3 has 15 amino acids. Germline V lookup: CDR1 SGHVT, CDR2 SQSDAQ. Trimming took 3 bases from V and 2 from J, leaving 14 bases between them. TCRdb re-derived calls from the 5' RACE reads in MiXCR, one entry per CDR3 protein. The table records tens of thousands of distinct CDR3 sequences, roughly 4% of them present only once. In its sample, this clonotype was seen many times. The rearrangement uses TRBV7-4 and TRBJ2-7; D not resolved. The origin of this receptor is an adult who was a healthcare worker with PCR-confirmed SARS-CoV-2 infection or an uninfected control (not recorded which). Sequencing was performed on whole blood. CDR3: CASSLYPITAYEQYF. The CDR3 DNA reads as TGTGCCAGCAGCTTGTACCCGATTACCGCCTACGAGCAGTACTTC.